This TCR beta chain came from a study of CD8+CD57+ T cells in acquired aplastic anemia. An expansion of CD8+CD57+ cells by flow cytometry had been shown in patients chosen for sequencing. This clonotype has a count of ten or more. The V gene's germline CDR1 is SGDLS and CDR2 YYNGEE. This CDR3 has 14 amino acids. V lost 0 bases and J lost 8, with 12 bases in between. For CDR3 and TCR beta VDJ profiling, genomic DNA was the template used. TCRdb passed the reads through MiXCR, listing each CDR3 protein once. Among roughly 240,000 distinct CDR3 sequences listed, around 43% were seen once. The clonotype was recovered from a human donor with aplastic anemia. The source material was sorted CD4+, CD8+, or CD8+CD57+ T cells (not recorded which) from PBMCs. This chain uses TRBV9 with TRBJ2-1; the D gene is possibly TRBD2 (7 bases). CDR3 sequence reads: CASSVGGGQDEQFF. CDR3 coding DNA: TGTGCCAGCAGCGTAGGCGGGGGCCAGGATGAGCAGTTCTTC.